The present TCR beta chain was sequenced within a study of radiotherapy plus CTLA-4 blockade in lung cancer. Study-level results: After treatment with radiotherapy plus ipilimumab, TCR clones that came from the tumor expanded in blood.

CDR1 and CDR2 from the germline V gene are LNHDA and SQIVND (reference sequence). There are 14 residues in the CDR3. With V trimmed by 6 bases and J by 5 bases, 7 bases remained unmatched. Patients with chemo-refractory metastatic non-small-cell lung cancer received focal radiation plus CTLA-4 blockade with ipilimumab. Method: immunoSEQ multiplex PCR; TCRdb's copy keeps in-frame clones and lacks some. The table has tens of thousands of clones, around three quarters seen once. This clone was detected only a few times. Its antigen is not known. The gene calls are TRBV19 and TRBJ2-7; TRBD1 matches 10 bases. The sequences come from peripheral blood, collected from a patient treated with radiotherapy plus ipilimumab. The clonotype originates from a human donor with non-small cell lung cancer whose response to radiotherapy plus ipilimumab could not be evaluated. CDR3 nucleotides: TGTGCCAGTAGCCAGACAGGGGGCCCCCACGAGCAGTACTTC. This sequence encodes CASSQTGGPHEQYF.